Listed below are T cell receptor beta chains from one sample, sequenced in a study of Ad26.COV2.S vaccination and SARS-CoV-2 variants. Sequencing used immunoSEQ multiplex PCR; TCRdb keeps in-frame clones, though not all of them. The data contain hundreds of thousands of clones, around 92% of them singletons. The sequences come from peripheral blood, collected in a trial of Ad26.COV2.S vaccine versus placebo. Receptors were obtained from a person between 18 and 60 years old who received the Ad26.COV2.S COVID-19 vaccine or a placebo. Each CDR3 is given without its conserved first and last residue.

cdr3_aa: ASSYRDVNEKLF
v_call: TRBV7-8
j_call: TRBJ1-4

cdr3_aa: ASSIMVEQPQH
v_call: TRBV19
j_call: TRBJ1-5

cdr3_aa: ASSQQGTSFGAF
v_call: TRBV3-1/TRBV3-2
j_call: TRBJ1-1

cdr3_aa: ASSQDPNSRNTEAF
v_call: TRBV4-3
j_call: TRBJ1-1

cdr3_aa: ASSVSQGATSIQY
v_call: TRBV2
j_call: TRBJ2-4

cdr3_aa: ASSLGTGVAEKLF
v_call: TRBV5-4
j_call: TRBJ1-4

cdr3_aa: ASSPVGTSYLETQY
v_call: TRBV5-1
j_call: TRBJ2-5

cdr3_aa: ASSYNQGGYNEQF
v_call: TRBV6-5
j_call: TRBJ2-1

cdr3_aa: SVEIVGTGQF
v_call: TRBV29-1
j_call: TRBJ2-1

cdr3_aa: SASGAGFVDSPLH
v_call: TRBV20-1
j_call: TRBJ1-6

cdr3_aa: ATSAGVNQPQH
v_call: TRBV24-1
j_call: TRBJ1-5

cdr3_aa: ASTFLAGVSNEQF
v_call: TRBV19
j_call: TRBJ2-1

cdr3_aa: ASSLAAGSYNEQF
v_call: TRBV5-8
j_call: TRBJ2-1

cdr3_aa: ASSPPGEKLF
v_call: TRBV18
j_call: TRBJ1-4

cdr3_aa: ASSAGTVFSQPQH
v_call: TRBV7-2
j_call: TRBJ1-5

cdr3_aa: ASSQTGEWGNQPQH
v_call: TRBV5-6
j_call: TRBJ1-5

cdr3_aa: ASSRSLDSQETQY
v_call: TRBV5-1
j_call: TRBJ2-5

cdr3_aa: ASLPGEGKLNTEAF
v_call: TRBV19
j_call: TRBJ1-1

cdr3_aa: ASSPPGTPRSPTGELF
v_call: TRBV18
j_call: TRBJ2-2

cdr3_aa: ASSLASRGTEAF
v_call: TRBV11-1
j_call: TRBJ1-1

cdr3_aa: ASSTAGLVYEQY
v_call: TRBV10-1
j_call: TRBJ2-7

cdr3_aa: ASSLEGDEQY
v_call: TRBV7-9
j_call: TRBJ2-7

cdr3_aa: ASSPPGAGAPNEQF
v_call: TRBV5-6
j_call: TRBJ2-1

cdr3_aa: ASNPGLGIPNEQF
v_call: TRBV19
j_call: TRBJ2-1

cdr3_aa: SVEQHSGANVLT
v_call: TRBV29-1
j_call: TRBJ2-6

cdr3_aa: ASSSGFNYGYT
v_call: TRBV19
j_call: TRBJ1-2

cdr3_aa: ASRKPGTGELF
v_call: TRBV6-5
j_call: TRBJ2-2

cdr3_aa: ASSLRLAGFGDTQY
v_call: TRBV5-4
j_call: TRBJ2-3

cdr3_aa: ASPRGNTEAF
v_call: TRBV12-3/TRBV12-4
j_call: TRBJ1-1

cdr3_aa: ASSGMWDRPYEQY
v_call: TRBV7-2
j_call: TRBJ2-7

cdr3_aa: ASSSTEGTDTQY
v_call: TRBV6-1
j_call: TRBJ2-3

cdr3_aa: ASSLLGTASNYGYT
v_call: TRBV27
j_call: TRBJ1-2

cdr3_aa: ASSQDPLVSY
v_call: TRBV3-1/TRBV3-2
j_call: TRBJ2-4

cdr3_aa: ASSLWDRAKNTEAF
v_call: TRBV18
j_call: TRBJ1-1

cdr3_aa: ASSFIPDLSYNEQF
v_call: TRBV5-1
j_call: TRBJ2-1

cdr3_aa: ASSLRGGSDQPQH
v_call: TRBV6-2/TRBV6-3
j_call: TRBJ1-5

cdr3_aa: ASSSGTGGETQY
v_call: TRBV7-9
j_call: TRBJ2-5

cdr3_aa: ASSPRPGRQY
v_call: TRBV14
j_call: TRBJ2-7

cdr3_aa: ASSLIWTTSSYNEQF
v_call: TRBV5-8
j_call: TRBJ2-1

cdr3_aa: ASSLSITAYNEQF
v_call: TRBV27
j_call: TRBJ2-1

cdr3_aa: AGGRENSPLH
v_call: TRBV30
j_call: TRBJ1-6

cdr3_aa: ASSVPGQGSNTGELF
v_call: TRBV9
j_call: TRBJ2-2

cdr3_aa: ASSAGAGGMNTEAF
v_call: TRBV6-4
j_call: TRBJ1-1